This T cell receptor (beta chain) was profiled in a study of blood T cell repertoires in COVID-19. About the study: COVID-19 samples, acute and convalescent, were from the United States, Italy and Spain.

As handled by the study authors: Nucleated cell number was recorded as an estimate derived from reference gene primer amplification. The table came from immunoSEQ multiplex PCR; TCRdb's copy has only in-frame clones and leaves some out. V, J and clone size were drawn from that table, and D and trimming were deduced from the DNA. The profile shows around 72,000 clones, over 75% of them singletons. Deletions cut 9 bases from V and 3 bases from J, with 18 bases between. CDR3 length equals 16 residues. From germline, CDR1 is MNHNY and CDR2 SVGAGI (reference sequence). Material: peripheral blood. The TCR was taken from a man in his 70s with active or convalescent COVID-19. V gene TRBV6-6 combines with J gene TRBJ1-6, with D perhaps TRBD1 (5 bases). This CDR3 reads CASSRSGTVYNSPLHF. The CDR3 DNA reads TGTGCCAGTTCGCGGAGCGGGACGGTCTATAATTCACCCCTCCACTTT.